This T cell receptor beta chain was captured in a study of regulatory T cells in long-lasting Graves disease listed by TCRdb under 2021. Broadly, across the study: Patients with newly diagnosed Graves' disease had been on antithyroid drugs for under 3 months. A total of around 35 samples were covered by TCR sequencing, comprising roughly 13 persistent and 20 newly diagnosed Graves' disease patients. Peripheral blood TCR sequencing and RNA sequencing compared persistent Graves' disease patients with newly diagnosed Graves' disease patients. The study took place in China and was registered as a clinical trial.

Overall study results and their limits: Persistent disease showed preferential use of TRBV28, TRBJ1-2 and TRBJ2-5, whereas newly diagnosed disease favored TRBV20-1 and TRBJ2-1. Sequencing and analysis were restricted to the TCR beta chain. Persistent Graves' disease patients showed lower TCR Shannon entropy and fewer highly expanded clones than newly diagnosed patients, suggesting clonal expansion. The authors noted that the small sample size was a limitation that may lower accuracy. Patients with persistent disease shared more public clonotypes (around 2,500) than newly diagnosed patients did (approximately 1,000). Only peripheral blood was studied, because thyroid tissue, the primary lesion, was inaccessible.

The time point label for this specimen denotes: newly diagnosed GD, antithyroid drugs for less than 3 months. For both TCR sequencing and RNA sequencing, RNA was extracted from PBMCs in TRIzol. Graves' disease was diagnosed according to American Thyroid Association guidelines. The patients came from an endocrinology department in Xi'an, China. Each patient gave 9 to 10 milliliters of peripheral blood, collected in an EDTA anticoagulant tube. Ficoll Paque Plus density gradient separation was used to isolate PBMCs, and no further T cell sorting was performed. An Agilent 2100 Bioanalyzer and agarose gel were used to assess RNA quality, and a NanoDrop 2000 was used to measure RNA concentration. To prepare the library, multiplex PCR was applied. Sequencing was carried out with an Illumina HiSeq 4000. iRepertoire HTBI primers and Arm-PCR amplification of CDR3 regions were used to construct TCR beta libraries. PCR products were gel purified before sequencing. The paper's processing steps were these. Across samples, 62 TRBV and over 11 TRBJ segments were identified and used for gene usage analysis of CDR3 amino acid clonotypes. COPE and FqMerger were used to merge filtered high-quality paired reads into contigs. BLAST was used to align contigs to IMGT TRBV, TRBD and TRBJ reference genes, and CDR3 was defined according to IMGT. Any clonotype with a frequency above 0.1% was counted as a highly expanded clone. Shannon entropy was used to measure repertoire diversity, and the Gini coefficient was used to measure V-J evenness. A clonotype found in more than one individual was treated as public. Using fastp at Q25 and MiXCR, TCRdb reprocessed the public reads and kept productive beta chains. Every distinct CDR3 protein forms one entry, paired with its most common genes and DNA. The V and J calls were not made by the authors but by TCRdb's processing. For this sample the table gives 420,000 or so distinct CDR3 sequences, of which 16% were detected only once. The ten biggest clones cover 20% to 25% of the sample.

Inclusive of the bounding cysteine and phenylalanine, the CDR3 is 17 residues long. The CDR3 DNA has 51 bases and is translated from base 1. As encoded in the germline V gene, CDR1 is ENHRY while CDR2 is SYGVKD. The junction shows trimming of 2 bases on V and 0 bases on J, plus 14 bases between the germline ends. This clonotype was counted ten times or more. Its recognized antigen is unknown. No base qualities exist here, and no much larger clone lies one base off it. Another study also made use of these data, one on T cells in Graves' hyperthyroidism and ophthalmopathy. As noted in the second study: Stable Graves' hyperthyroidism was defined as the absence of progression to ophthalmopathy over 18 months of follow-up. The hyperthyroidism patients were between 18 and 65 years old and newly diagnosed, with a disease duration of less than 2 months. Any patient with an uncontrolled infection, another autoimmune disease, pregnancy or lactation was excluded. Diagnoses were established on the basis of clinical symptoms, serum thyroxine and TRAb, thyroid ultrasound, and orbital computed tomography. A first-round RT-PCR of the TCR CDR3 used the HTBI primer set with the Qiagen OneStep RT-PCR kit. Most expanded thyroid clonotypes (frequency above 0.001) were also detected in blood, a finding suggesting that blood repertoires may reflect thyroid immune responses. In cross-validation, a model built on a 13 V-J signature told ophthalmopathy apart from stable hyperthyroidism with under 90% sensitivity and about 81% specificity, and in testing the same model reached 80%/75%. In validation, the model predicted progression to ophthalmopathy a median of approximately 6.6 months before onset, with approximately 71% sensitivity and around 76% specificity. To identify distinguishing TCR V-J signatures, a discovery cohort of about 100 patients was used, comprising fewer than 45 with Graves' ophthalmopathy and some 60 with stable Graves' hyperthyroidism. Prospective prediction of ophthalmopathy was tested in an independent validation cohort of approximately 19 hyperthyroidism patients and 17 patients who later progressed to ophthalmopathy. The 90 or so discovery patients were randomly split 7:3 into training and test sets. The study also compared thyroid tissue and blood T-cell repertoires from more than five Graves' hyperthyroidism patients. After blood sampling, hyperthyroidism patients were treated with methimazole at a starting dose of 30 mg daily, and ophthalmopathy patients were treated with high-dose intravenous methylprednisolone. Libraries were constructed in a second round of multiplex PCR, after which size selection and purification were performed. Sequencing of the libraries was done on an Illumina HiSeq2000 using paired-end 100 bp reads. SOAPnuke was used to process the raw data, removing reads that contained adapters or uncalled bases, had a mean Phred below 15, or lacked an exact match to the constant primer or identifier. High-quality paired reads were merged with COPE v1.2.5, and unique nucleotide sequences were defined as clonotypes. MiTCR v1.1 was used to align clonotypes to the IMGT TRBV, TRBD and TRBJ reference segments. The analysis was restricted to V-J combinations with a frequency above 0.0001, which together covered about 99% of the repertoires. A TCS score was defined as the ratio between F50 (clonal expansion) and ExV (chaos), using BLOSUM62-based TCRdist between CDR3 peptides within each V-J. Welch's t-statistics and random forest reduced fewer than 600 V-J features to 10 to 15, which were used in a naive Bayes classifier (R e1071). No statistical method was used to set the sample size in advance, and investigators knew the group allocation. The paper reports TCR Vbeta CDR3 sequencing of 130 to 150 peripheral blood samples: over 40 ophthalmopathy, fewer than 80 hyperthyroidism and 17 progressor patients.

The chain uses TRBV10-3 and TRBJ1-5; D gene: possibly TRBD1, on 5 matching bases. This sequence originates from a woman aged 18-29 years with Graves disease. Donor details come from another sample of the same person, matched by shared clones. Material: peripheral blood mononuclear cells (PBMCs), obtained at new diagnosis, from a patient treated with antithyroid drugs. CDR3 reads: CAISEAPGRYSNQPQHF. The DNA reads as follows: TGTGCCATCAGTGAGGCACCGGGACGGTATAGCAATCAGCCCCAGCATTTT.